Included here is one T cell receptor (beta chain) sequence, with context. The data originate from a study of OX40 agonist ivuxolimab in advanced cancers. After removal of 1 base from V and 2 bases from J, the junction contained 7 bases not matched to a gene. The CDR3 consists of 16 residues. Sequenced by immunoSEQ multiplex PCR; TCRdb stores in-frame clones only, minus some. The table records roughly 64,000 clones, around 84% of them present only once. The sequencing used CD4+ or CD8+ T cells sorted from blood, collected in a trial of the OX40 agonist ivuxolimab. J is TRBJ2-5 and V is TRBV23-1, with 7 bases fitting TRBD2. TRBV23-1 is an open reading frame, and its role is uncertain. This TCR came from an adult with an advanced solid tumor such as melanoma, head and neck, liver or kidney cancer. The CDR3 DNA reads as TGCGCCAGCAGTCAATTGCCTAGCGGACTTCAAGAGACCCAGTACTTC. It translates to CASSQLPSGLQETQYF.